This T cell receptor beta chain was observed in a study of PD-1 blockade in mismatch repair-deficient tumors. Study-wide results and limits: Tumor-resident clones, often absent from pretreatment blood, expanded after pembrolizumab and then contracted.

On this clone itself: Its antigen is still unknown.

Libraries were prepared by immunoSEQ multiplex PCR; TCRdb keeps only in-frame clonotypes and omits some of them. Of about 21,000 clones in the sample, 84% were seen once. This CDR3 comprises 16 residues. V shed 4 bases, J shed 1 base, and the junction held 10 bases outside the gene matches. Germline V lookup: CDR1 SQVTM, CDR2 ANQGSEA. The rearrangement joins TRBV29-1 to TRBJ2-3, with 8 bases fitting TRBD2. This clonotype was obtained from an adult with mismatch repair-deficient cancer. The specimen was peripheral blood, collected 2 weeks after starting pembrolizumab. CDR3 sequence reads: CSVGPRAGEGTDTQYF. The CDR3 DNA sequence: TGCAGCGTTGGCCCCCGAGCGGGAGAGGGCACAGATACGCAGTATTTT.